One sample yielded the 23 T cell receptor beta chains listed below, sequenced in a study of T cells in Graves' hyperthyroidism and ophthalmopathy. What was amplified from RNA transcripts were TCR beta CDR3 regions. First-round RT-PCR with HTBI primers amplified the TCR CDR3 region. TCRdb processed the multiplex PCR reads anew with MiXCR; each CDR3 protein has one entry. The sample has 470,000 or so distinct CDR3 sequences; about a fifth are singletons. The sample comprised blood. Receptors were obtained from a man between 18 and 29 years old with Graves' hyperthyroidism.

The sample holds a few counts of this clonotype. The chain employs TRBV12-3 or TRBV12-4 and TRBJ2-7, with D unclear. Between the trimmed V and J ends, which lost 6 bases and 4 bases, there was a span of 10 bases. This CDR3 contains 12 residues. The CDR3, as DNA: TGTGCCAGCAGGGCAGTAGGGTACGAGCAGTACTTC. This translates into CASRAVGYEQYF.

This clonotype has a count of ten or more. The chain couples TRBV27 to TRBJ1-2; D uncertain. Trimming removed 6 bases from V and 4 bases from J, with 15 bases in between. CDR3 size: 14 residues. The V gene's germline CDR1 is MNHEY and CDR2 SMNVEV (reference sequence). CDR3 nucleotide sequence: TGTGCCAGCAGCCGAGCACAGACTTCCTATGGCTACACCTTC. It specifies CASSRAQTSYGYTF.

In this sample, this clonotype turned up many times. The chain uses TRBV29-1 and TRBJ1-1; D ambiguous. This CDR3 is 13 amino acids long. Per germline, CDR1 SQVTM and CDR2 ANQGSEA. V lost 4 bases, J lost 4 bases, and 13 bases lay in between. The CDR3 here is CSVVLTRSTEAFF. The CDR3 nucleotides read TGCAGCGTTGTATTAACCAGGTCCACTGAAGCTTTCTTT.

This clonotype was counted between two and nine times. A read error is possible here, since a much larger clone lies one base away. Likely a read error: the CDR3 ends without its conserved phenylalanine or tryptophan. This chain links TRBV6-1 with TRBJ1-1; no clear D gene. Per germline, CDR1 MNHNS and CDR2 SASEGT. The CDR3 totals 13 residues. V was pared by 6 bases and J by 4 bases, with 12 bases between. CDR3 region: CASSMAEITEAFL. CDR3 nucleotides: TGTGCCAGCAGCATGGCAGAGATCACTGAAGCTTTCCTT.

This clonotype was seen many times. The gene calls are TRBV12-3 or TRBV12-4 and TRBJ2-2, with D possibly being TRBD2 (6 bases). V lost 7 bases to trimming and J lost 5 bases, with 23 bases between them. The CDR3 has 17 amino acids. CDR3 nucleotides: TGTGCCAGCACGGCCAATCCGGGCGGGGCGGGGACCGGGGAGCTGTTTTTT. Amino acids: CASTANPGGAGTGELFF.

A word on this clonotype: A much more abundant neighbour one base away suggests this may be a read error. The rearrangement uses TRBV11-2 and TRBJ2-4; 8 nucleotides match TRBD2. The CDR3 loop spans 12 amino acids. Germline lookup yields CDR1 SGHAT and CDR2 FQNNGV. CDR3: CTSSRGGNIQYF. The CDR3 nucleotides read TGTACCAGCTCTCGGGGGGGCAACATTCAGTACTTC.

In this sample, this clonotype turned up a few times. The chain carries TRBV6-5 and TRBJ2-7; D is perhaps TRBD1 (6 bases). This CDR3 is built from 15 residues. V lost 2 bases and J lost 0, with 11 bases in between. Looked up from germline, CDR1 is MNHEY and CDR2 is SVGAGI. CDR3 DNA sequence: TGTGCCAGCAGTTACCTTGGGACATACTCCTACGAGCAGTACTTC. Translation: CASSYLGTYSYEQYF.

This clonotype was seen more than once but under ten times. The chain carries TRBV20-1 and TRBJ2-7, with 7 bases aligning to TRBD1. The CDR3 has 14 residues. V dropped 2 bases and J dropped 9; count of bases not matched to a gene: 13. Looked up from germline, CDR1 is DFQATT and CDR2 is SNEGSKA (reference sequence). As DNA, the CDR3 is TGCAGTGCTAGAAAACAGGGGCCGAGTGGGGGGCAGTACTTC. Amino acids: CSARKQGPSGGQYF.

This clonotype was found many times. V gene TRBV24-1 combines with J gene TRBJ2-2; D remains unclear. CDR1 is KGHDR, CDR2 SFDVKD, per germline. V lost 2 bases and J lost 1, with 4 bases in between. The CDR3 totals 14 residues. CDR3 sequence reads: CATSDSVNTGELFF. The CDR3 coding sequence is TGTGCCACCAGTGATTCGGTGAACACCGGGGAGCTGTTTTTT.

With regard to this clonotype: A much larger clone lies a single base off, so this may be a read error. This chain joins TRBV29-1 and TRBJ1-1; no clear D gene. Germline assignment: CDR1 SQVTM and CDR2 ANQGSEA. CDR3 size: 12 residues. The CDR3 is CCVEALNTEAFF. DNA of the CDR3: TGCTGCGTTGAGGCTCTGAACACTGAAGCTTTCTTT.

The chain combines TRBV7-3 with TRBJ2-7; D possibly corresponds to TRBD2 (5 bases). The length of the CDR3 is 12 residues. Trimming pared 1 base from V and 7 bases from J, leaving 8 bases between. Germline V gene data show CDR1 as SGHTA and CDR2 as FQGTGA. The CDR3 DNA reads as TGTGCCAGCAGCTTAAACTCGGGGGAGCAGTACTTC. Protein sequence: CASSLNSGEQYF.

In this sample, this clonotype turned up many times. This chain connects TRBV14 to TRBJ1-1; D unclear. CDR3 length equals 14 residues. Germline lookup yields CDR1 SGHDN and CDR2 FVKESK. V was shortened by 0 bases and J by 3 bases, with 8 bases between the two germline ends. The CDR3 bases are TGTGCCAGCAGCCAAGATCGAAGCTACACTGAAGCTTTCTTT. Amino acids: CASSQDRSYTEAFF.

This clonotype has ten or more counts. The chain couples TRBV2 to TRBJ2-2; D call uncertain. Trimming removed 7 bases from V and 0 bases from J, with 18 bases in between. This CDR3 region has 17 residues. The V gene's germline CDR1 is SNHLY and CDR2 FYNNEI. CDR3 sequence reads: CASTAVVGNTNTGELFF. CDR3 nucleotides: TGTGCCAGCACTGCCGTTGTGGGGAACACGAACACCGGGGAGCTGTTTTTT.

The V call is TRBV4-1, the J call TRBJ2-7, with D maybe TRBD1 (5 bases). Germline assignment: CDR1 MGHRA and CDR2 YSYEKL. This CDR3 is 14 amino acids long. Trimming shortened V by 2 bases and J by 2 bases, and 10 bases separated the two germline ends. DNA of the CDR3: TGCGCCAGCAGCCAAATCGACAGCCCCTACGAGCAGTACTTC. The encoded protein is CASSQIDSPYEQYF.

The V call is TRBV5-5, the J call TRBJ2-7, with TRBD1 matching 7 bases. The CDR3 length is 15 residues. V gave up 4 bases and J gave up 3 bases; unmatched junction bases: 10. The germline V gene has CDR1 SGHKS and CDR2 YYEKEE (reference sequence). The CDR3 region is CASSLRSGQSYEQYF. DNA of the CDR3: TGTGCCAGCAGCCTCCGGTCGGGACAGAGCTACGAGCAGTACTTC.

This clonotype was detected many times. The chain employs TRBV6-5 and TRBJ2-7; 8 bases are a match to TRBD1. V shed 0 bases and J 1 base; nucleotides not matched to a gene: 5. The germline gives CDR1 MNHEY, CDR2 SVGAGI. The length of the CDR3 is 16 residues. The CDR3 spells CASSYSRDRGSYEQYF. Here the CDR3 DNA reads TGTGCCAGCAGTTACTCACGAGACAGGGGTTCCTACGAGCAGTACTTC.

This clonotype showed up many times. The CDR3 region is CAWLESTEAFF. In nucleotides, the CDR3 is TGTGCCTGGCTTGAATCGACTGAAGCTTTCTTT. The genes are TRBV30 and TRBJ1-1, with unresolved D. Per the germline V gene, CDR1 is GTSNPN and CDR2 is SVGIG (reference sequence). The CDR3 runs to 11 residues. V was pared by 5 bases and J by 5 bases, with 9 bases between.

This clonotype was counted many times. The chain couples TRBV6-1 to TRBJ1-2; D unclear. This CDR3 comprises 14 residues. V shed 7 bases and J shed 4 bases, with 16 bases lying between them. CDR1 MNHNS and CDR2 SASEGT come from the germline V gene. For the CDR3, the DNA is TGTGCCAGCACCGCCCCCGGGAGCCCCTATGGCTACACCTTC. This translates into CASTAPGSPYGYTF.

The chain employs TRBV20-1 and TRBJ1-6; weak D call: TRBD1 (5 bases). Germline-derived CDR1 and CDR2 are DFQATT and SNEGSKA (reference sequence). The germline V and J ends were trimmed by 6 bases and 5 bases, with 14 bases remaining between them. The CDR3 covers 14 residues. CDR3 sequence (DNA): TGCAGTGCGAGCAGGGTATCTGATAATTCACCCCTCCACTTT. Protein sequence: CSASRVSDNSPLHF.

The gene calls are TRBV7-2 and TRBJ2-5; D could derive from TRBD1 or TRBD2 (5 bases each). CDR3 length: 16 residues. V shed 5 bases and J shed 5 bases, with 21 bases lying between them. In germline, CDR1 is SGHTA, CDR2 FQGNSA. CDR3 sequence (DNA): TGTGCCAGCAGCGACAACCCCACGGGACGGTGGGAGACCCAGTACTTC. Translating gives CASSDNPTGRWETQYF.

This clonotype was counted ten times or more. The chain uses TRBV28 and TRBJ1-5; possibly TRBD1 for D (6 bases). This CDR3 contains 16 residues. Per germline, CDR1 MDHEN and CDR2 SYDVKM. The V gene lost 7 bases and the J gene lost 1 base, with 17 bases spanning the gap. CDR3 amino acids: CASTLPLTGSNQPQHF. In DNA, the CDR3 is TGTGCCAGCACCCTTCCCTTGACAGGAAGCAATCAGCCCCAGCATTTT.

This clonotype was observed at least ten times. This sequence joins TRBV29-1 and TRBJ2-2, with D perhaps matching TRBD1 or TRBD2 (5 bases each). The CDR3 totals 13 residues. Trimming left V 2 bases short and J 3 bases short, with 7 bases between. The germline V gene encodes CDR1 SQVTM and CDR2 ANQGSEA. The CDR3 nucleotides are TGCAGCGTTGAATGGGGGTACACCGGGGAGCTGTTTTTT. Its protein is CSVEWGYTGELFF.

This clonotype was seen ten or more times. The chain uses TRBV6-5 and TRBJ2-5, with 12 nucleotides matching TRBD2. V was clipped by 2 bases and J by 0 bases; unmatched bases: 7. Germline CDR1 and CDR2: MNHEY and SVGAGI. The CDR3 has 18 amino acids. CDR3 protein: CASSYPPLAGGDQETQYF. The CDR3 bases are TGTGCCAGCAGTTACCCCCCCCTAGCGGGGGGGGACCAAGAGACCCAGTACTTC.